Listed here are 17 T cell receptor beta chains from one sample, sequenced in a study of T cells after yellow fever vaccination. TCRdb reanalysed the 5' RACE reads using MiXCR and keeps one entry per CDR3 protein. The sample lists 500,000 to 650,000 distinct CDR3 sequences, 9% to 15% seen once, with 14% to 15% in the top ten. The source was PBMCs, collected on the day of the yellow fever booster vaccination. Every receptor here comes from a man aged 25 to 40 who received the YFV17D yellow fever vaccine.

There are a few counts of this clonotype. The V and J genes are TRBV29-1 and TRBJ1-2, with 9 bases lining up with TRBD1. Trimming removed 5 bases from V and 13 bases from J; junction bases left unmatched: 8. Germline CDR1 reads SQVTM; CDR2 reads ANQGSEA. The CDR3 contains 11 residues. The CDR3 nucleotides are TGCAGCGTTACGGACAGGGGAATTTGCACCTTC. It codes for CSVTDRGICTF.

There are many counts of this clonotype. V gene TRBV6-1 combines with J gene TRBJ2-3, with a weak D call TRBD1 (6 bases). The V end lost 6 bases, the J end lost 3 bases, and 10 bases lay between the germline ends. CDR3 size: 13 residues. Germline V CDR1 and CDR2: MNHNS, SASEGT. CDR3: CASRQGITDTQYF. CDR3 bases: TGTGCCAGCAGGCAGGGGATTACAGATACGCAGTATTTT.

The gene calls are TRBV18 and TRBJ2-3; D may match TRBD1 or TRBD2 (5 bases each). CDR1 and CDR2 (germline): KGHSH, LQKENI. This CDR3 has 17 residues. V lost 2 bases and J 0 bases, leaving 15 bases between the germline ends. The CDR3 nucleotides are TGTGCCAGCTCACCAACGGTGGGGACCACTAGCACAGATACGCAGTATTTT. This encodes CASSPTVGTTSTDTQYF.

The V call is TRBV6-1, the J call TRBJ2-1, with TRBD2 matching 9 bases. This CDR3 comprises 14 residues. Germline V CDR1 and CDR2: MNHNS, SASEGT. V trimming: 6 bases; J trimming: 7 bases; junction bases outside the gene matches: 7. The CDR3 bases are TGTGCCAGCAGGGGGGCGGGAGGGCGGAATGAGCAGTTCTTC. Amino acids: CASRGAGGRNEQFF.

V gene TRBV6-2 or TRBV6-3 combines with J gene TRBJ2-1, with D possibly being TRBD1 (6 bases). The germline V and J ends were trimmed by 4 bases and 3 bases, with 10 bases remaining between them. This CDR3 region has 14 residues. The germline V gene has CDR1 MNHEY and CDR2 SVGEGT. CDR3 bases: TGTGCCAGCAGTTTTGGGACACACTACAATGAGCAGTTCTTC. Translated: CASSFGTHYNEQFF.

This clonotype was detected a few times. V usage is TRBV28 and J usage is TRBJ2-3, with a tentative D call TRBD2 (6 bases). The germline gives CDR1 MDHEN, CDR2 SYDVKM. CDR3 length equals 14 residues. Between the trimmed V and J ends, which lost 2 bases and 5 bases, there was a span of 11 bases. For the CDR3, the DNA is TGTGCCAGCAGTTTAAGGGTTAGCGGAGATACGCAGTATTTT. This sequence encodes CASSLRVSGDTQYF.

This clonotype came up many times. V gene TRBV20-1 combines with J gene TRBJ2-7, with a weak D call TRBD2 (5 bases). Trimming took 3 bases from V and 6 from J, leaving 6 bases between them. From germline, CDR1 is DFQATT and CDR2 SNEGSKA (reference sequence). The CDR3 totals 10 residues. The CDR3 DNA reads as TGCAGTGCTAGTCGGGGCGAGCAGTACTTC. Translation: CSASRGEQYF.

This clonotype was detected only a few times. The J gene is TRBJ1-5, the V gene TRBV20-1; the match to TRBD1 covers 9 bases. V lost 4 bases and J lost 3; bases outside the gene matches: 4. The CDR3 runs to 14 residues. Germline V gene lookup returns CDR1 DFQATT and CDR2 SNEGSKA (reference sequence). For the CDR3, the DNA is TGCAGTGCTACGACAGGGGGTTTCAATCAGCCCCAGCATTTT. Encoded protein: CSATTGGFNQPQHF.

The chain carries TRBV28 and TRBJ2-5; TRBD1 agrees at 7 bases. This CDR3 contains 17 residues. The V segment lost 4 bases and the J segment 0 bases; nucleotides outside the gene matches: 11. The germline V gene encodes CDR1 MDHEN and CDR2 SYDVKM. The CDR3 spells CASSSLRQGPYQETQYF. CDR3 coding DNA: TGTGCCAGCAGTTCCCTTCGACAGGGACCGTACCAAGAGACCCAGTACTTC.

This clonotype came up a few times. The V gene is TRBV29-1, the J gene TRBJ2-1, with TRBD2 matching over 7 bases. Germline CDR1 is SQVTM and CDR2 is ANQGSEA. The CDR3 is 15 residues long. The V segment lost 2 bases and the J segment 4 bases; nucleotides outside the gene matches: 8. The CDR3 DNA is TGCAGCGTTGAAAGCCCTAGCGGAAATTACAATGAGCAGTTCTTC. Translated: CSVESPSGNYNEQFF.

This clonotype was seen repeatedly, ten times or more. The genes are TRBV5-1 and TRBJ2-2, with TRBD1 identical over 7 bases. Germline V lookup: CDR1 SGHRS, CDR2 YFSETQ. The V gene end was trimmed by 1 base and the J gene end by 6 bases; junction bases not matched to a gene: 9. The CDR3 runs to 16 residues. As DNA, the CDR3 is TGCGCCAGCAGCTTGATCTCGACAGGGTGGGCCGGGGAGCTGTTTTTT. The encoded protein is CASSLISTGWAGELFF.

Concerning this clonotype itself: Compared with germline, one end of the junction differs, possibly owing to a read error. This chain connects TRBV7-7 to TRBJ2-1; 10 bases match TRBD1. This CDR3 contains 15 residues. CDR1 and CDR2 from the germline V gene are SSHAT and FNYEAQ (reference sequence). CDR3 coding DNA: TGTGCTAGCAGCGTAGGACAGGGGGTCGGGAATGAGCAGTTCTTC. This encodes CASSVGQGVGNEQFF.

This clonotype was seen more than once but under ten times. DNA for the CDR3: TGTGCCAGCCAGAATTTAAATGAGCAGTTCTTC. Translated, it gives CASQNLNEQFF. The chain has TRBV11-2 and TRBJ2-1; D ambiguous. Germline V gene sequence: CDR1 SGHAT, CDR2 FQNNGV. Trimming shortened V by 8 bases and J by 7 bases, and 9 bases separated the two germline ends. This CDR3 has 11 residues.

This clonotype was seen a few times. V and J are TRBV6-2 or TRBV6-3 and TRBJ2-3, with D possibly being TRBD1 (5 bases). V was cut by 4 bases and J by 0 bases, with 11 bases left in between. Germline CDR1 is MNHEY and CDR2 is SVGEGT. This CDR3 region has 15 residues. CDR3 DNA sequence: TGTGCCAGCAGTTCTCACAGGATTAGCACAGATACGCAGTATTTT. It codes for CASSSHRISTDTQYF.

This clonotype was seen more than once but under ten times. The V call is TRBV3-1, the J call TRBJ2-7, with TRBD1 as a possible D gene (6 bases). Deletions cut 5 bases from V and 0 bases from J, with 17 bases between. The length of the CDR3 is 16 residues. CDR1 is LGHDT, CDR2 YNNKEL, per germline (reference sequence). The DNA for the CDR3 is TGTGCCAGCAGCAGAAACACGGGACATTCCTCCTACGAGCAGTACTTC. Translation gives CASSRNTGHSSYEQYF.

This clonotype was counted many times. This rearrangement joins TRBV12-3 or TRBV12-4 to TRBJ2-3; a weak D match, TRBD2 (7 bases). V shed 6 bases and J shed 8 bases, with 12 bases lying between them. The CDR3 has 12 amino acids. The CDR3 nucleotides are TGTGCCAGCAGCCCGGCGGGGGCTACGCAGTATTTT. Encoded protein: CASSPAGATQYF.

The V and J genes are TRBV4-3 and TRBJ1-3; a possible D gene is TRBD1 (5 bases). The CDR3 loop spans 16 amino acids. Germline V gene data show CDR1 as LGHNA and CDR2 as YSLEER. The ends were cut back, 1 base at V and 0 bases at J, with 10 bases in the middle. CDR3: CASSQGGALSGNTIYF. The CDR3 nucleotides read TGCGCCAGCAGCCAAGGTGGGGCGCTCTCTGGAAACACCATATATTTT.